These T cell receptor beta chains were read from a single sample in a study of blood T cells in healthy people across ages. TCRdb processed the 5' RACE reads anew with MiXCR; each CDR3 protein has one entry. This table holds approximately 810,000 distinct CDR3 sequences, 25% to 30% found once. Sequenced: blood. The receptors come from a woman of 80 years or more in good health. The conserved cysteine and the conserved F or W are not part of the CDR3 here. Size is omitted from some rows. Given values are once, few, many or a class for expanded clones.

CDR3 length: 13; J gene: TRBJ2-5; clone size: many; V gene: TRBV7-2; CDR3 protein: ASTSLQGRQETQY
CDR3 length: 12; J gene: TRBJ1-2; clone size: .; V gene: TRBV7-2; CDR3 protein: ASSFPGTPYGYT
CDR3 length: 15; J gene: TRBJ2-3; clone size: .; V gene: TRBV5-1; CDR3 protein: ASSLAEGGLSTDTQY
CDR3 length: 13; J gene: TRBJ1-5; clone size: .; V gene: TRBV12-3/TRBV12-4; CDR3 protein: ASSTGTNSNQPQH
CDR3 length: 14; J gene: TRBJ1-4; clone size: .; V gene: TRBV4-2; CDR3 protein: ASSQEGGRTNEKLF
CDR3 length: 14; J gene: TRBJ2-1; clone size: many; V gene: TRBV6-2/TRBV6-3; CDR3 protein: ASSSALAGSYNEQF
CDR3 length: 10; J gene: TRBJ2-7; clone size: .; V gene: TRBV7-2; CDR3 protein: ASSLDWQSIF
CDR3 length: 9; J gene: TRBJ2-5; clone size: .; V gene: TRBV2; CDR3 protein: AGTFRGTQY
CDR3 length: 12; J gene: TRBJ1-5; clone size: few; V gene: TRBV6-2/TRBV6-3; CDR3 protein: ASRRTGVGSTQH
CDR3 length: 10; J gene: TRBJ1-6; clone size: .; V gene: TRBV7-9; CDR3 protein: ASSLASSPLH
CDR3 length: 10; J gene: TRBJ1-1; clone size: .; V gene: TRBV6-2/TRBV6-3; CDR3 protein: AGSYGATEAF
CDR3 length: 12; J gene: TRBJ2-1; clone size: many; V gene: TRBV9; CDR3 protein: ASSVAAGANEQF
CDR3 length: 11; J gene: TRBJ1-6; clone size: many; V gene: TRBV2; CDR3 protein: ASSEQPRDTLH
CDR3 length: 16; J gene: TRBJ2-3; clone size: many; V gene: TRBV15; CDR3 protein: ATSRDRMSGGTWDTQY
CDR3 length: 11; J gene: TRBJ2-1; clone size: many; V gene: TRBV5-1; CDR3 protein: ASSSSGTAEQF